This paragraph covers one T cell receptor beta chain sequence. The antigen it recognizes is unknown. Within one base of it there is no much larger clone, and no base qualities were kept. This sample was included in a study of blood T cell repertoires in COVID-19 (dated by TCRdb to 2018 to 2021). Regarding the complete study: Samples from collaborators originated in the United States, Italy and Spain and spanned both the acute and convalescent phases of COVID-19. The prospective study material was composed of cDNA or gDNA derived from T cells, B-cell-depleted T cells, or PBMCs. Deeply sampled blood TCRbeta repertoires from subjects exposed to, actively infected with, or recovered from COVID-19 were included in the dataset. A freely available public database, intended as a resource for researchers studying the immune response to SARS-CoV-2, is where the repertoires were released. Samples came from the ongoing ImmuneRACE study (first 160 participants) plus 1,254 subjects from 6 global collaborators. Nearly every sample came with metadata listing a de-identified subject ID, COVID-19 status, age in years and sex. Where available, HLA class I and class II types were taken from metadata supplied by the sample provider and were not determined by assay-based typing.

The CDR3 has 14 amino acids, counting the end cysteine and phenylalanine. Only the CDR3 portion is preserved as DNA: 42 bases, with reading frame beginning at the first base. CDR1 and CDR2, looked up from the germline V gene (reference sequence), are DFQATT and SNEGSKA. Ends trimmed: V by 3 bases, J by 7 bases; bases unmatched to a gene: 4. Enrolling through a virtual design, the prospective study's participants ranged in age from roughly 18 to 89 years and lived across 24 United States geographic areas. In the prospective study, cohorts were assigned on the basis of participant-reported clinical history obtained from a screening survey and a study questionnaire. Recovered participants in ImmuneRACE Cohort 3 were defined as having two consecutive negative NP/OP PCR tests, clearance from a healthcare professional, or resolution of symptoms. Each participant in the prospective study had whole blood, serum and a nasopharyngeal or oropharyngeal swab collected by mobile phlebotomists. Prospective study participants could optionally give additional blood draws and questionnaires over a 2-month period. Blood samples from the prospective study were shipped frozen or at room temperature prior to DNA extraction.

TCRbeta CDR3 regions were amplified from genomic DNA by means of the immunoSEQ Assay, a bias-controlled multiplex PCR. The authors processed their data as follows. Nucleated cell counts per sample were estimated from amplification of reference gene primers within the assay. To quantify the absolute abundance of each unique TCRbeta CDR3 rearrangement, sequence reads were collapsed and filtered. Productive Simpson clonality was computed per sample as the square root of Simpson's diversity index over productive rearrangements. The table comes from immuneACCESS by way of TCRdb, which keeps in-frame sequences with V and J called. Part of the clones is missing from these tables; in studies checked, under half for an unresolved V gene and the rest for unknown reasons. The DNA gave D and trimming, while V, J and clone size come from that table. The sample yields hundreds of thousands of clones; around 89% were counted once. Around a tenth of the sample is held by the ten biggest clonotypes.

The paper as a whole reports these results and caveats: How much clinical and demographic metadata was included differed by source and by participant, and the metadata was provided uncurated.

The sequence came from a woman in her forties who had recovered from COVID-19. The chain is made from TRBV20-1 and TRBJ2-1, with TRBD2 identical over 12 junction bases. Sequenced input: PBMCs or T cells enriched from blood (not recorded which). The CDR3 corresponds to CSASGGLAGNEQFF. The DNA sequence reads TGCAGTGCTAGTGGAGGACTAGCGGGAAATGAGCAGTTCTTC.